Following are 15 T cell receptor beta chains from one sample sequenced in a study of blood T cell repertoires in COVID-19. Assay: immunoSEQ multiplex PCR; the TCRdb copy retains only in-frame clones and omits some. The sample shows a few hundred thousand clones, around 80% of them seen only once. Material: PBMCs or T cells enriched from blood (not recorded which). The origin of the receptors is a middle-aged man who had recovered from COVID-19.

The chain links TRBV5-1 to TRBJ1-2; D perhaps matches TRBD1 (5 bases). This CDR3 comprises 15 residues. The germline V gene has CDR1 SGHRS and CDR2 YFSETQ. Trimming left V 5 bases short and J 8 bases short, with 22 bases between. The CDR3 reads CASSPLSGFTDGYTF. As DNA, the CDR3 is TGCGCCAGCAGTCCCCTTTCAGGGTTCACTGACGGCTACACCTTC.

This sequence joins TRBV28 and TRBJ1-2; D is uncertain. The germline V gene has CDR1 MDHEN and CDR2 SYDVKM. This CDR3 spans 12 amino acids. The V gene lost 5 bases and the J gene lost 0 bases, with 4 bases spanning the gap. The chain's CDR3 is CASSPANYGYTF. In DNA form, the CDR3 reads TGTGCCAGCAGTCCGGCTAACTATGGCTACACCTTC.

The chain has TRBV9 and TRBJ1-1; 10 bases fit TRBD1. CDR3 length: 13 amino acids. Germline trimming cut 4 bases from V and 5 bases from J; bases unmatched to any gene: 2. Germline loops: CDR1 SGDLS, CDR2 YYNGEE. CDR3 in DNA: TGTGCCAGCAGCACGGGACAGGGGACTGAAGCTTTCTTT. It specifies CASSTGQGTEAFF.

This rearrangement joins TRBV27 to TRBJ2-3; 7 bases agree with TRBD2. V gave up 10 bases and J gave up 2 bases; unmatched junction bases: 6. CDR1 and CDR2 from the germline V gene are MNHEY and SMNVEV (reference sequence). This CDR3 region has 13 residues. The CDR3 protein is CATSRGTTDTQYF. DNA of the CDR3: TGTGCCACCTCGCGGGGGACCACAGATACGCAGTATTTT.

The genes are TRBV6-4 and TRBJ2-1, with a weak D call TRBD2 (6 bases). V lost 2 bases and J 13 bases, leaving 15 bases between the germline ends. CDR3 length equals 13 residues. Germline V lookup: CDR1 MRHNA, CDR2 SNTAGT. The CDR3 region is CASSDRRDSTQFF. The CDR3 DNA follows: TGTGCCAGCAGTGACCGCCGGGACTCAACCCAGTTCTTC.

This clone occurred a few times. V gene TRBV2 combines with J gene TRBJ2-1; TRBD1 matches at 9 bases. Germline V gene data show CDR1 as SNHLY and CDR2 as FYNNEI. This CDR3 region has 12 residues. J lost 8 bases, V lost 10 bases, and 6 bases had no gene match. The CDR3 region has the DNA TGTGCCACCAAGGACAGGGGAGATGAGCAGTTCTTC. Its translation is CATKDRGDEQFF.

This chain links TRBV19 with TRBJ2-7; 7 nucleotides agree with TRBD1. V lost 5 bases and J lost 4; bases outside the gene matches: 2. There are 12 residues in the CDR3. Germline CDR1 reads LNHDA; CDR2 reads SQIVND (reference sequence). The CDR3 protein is CASSQQGYEQYF. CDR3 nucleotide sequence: TGTGCCAGTAGTCAACAGGGGTACGAGCAGTACTTC.

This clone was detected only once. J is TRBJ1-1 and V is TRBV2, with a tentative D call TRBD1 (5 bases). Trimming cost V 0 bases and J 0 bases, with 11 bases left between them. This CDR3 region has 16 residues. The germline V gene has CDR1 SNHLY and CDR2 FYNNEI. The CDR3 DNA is TGTGCCAGCAGTGAAGCGGAGGGGTTTTTGAACACTGAAGCTTTCTTT. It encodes CASSEAEGFLNTEAFF.

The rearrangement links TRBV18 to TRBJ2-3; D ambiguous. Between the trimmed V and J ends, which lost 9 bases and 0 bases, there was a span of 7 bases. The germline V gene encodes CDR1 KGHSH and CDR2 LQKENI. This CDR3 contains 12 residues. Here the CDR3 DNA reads TGTGCCAGTCGAGGAAGCACAGATACGCAGTATTTT. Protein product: CASRGSTDTQYF.

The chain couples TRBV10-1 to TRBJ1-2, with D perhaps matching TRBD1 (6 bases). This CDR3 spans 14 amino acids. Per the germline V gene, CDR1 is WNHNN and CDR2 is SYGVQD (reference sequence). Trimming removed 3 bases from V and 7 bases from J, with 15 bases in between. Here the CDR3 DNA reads TGCGCCAGCAGTGATGCCGGACAGACAGTTGGCTACACCTTC. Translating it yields CASSDAGQTVGYTF.

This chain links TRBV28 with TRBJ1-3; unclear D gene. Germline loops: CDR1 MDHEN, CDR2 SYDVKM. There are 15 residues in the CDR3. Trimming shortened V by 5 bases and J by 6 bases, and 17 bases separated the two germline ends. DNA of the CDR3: TGTGCCAGCAGTGGGGTGCGGACTGTGGAAAACACCATATATTTT. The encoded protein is CASSGVRTVENTIYF.

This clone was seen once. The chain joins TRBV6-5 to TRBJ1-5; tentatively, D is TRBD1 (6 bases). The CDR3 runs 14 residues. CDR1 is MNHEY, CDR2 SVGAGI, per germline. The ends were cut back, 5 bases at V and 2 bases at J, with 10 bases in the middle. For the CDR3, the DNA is TGTGCCAGCAGTACGGGACACGGCAATCAGCCCCAGCATTTT. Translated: CASSTGHGNQPQHF.

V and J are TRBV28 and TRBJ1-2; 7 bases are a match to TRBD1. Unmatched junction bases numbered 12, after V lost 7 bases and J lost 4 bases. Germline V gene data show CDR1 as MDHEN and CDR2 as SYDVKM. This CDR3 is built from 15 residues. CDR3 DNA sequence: TGTGCCAGCATAATGGGCGGAGGGGGCGCCTATGGCTACACCTTC. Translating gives CASIMGGGGAYGYTF.

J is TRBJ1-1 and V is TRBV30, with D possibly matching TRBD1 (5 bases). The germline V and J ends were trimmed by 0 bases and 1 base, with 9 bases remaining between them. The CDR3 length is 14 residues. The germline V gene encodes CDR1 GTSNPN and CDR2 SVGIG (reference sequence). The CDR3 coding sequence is TGTGCCTGGAGTGTACAGGACAAGAACACTGAAGCTTTCTTT. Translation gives CAWSVQDKNTEAFF.

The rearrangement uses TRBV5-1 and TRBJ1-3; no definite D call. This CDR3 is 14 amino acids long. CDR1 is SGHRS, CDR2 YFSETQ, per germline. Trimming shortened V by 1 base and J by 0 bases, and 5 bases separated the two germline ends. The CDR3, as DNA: TGCGCCAGCAGCTTGACAGCCTCTGGAAACACCATATATTTT. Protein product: CASSLTASGNTIYF.